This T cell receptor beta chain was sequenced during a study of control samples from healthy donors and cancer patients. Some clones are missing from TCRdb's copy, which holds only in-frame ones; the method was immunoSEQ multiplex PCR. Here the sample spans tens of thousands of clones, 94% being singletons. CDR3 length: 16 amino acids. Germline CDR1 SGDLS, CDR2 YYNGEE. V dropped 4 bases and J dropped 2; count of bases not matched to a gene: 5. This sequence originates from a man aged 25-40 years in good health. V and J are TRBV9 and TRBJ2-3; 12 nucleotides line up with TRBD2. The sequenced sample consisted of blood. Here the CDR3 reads CASSTRLAGATDTQYF. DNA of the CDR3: TGTGCCAGCAGCACCAGACTAGCGGGGGCCACAGATACGCAGTATTTT.